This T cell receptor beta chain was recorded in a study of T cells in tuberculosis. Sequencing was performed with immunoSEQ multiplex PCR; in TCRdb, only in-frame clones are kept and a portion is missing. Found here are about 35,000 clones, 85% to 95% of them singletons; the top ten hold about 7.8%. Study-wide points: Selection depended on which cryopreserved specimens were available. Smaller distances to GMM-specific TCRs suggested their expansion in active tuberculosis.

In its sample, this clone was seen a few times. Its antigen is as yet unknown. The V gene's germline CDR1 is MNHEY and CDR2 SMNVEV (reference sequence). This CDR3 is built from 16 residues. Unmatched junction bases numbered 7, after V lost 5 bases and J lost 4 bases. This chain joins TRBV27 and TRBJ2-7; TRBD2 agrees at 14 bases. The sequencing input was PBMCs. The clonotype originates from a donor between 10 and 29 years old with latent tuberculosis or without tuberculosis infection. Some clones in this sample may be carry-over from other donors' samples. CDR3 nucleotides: TGTGCCAGCAGTCCGCGACTAGCGGGGGGGCGGTACGAGCAGTACTTC. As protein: CASSPRLAGGRYEQYF.